This record looks at one TCR beta chain sequence and its context. Its target is not known. The data derive from a study of T cell responses to AZD1222 COVID-19 vaccine. Study results and limitations: Spike-specific TCR breadth and depth went up after people got two AZD1222 doses.

Profiled with immunoSEQ multiplex PCR; TCRdb holds only in-frame clones, not every one. The table lists 35,000 to 55,000 clones, under 85% of them singletons. The CDR3 spans 15 residues. The trim removed 0 bases at V and 7 bases at J, leaving 6 bases unmatched. CDR1 is LGHDT, CDR2 YNNKEL, per germline (reference sequence). This clonotype was obtained from an adult in good health. This material consisted of peripheral blood, taken on day 0 of AZD1222 vaccination. The chain joins TRBV3-1 (or the pseudogene TRBV3-2) to TRBJ2-7; TRBD1 agrees at 10 bases. CDR3 protein: CASSQEGTGVREQYF. The CDR3 DNA is TGTGCCAGCAGCCAAGAAGGGACAGGGGTTCGGGAGCAGTACTTC.